This T cell receptor (beta chain) comes out of a study of blood T cell repertoires in COVID-19. Study-wide background: Acute-phase and convalescent COVID-19 samples originated in the United States, Italy and Spain.

The protocol was immunoSEQ multiplex PCR, while the TCRdb copy is restricted to in-frame clones and leaves out a portion. The sample records around 100,000 clones, around 88% being singletons. This clone is medium-sized by share. Germline CDR1 reads SGHDT; CDR2 reads YYEEEE. Trimming removed 5 bases at V and 7 bases at J, with 12 bases between. The CDR3 contains 13 residues. Sample: peripheral blood. The TCR comes from a human donor in a cohort sampled during active COVID-19. This rearrangement joins TRBV5-6 to TRBJ2-2; D perhaps matches TRBD1 (5 bases). Here the CDR3 reads CASRLSGNGELFF. As DNA, the CDR3 is TGTGCCAGCAGGCTGTCAGGGAACGGGGAGCTGTTTTTT.